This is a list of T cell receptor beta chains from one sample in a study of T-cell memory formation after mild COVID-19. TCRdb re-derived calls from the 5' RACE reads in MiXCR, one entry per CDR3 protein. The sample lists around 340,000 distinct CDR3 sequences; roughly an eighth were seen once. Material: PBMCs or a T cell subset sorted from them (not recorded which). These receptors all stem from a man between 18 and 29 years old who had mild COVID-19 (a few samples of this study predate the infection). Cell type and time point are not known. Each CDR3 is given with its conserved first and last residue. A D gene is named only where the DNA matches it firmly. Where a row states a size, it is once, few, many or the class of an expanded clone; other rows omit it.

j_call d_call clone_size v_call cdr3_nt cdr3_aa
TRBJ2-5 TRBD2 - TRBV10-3 TGTGCCATCAGCGGACTAGCGGGGGGCCAAGAGACCCAGTACTTC CAISGLAGGQETQYF
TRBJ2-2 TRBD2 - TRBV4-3 TGCGCCAGCAGCCCGGGGGGGCTTGCCGGGGAGCTGTTTTTT CASSPGGLAGELFF
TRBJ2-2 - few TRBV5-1 TGCGCCAGCAGCTCAACAGGGACCGTGGGAACCGGGGAGCTGTTTTTT CASSSTGTVGTGELFF
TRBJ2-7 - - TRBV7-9 TGTGCCAGCAGCAAATCCGGAGACAGTCTCACTTCCTACGAGCAGTACTTC CASSKSGDSLTSYEQYF
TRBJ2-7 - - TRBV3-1 TGTGCCAGCAGCCACGGCGCGGGGCGAGAGCAGTACTTC CASSHGAGREQYF
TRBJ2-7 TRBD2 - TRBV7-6 TGTGCCAGCAGCGGGACTAGCGGCCTCGAGCAGTACTTC CASSGTSGLEQYF
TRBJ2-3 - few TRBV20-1 TGCAGCGCTGGCCTCAGCACAGATACGCAGTATTTT CSAGLSTDTQYF
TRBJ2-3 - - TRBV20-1 TGCAGTGCTACCTCGACCAGCCGGGGAGATACGCAGTATTTT CSATSTSRGDTQYF
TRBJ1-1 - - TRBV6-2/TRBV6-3 TGTGCCAGCAGTTACTTCCATACCGGGAACACTGAAGCTTTCTTT CASSYFHTGNTEAFF
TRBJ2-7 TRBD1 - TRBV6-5 TGTGCCAGCAGTTTGGGGACAGGGGCCGAGCAGTACTTC CASSLGTGAEQYF
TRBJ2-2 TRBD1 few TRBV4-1 TGCGCCAGCAGCCAAGAGACAGGGTTGAGCGGGGAGCTGTTTTTT CASSQETGLSGELFF
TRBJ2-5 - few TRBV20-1 TGCAGTTCCCCTAGGTCAGGGATCCAAGAGACCCAGTACTTC CSSPRSGIQETQYF
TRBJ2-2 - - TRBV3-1 TGTGCCAGCAGCCAGATCCCCGGTCCGGGGGAGCTGTTTTTT CASSQIPGPGELFF
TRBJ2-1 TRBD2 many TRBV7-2 TGTGCCAGCAGCTTGGGAGCGGGGGTGTACAATGAGCAGTTCTTC CASSLGAGVYNEQFF
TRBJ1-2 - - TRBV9 TGTGCCAGCAGCGTAGTGGACACCTTTAACTATGGCTACACCTTC CASSVVDTFNYGYTF
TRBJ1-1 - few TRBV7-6 TGTGCCAGCAGCTTTTCGGCCAACTCCCGTGAAGCTTTCTTT CASSFSANSREAFF
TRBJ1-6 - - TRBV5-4 TGTGCCAGCAGCTCAGTAGGGGGACAACCTTATTCACCCCTCCACTTT CASSSVGGQPYSPLHF
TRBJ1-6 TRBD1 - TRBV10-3 TGTGCCACCGGGGACAGCTCCTATAATTCACCCCTCCACTTT CATGDSSYNSPLHF
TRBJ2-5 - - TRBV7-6 TGTGCCAGCAGCTTAGCGGGGACACTCTCTCGTGAGACCCAGTACTTC CASSLAGTLSRETQYF
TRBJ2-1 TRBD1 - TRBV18 TGTGCCAGCTCACCCCCCTCGGGACAGTCCTACAATGAGCAGTTCTTC CASSPPSGQSYNEQFF
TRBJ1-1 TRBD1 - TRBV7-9 TGTGCCAGCAGAAGTGGACAGGGTTATTACACTGAAGCTTTCTTT CASRSGQGYYTEAFF
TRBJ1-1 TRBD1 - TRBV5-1 TGCGCCAGCCGTGCGTGGGGACAGGGAGACACTGAAGCTTTCTTT CASRAWGQGDTEAFF
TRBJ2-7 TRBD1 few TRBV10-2 TGCGCCAGCAGTGACGGGACAGGGGAAGAGCAGTACTTC CASSDGTGEEQYF
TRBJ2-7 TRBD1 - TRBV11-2 TGTGCCAGCAGCTTAGGGGACAGGACGTACGAGCAGTACTTC CASSLGDRTYEQYF
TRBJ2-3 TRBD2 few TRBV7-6 TGTGCCAGCAGCTTAGTGACTAGCGAAACAGATACGCAGTATTTT CASSLVTSETDTQYF
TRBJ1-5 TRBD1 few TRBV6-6 TGTGCCAGCAGCTTTACCGGGACAGGGGGCCAGCCCCAGCATTTT CASSFTGTGGQPQHF
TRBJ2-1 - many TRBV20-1 TGCAGTGCTAGTGTGGGTGAGGCAGTCAGCTACAATGAGCAGTTCTTC CSASVGEAVSYNEQFF
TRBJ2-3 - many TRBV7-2 TGTGCCAGCAGCCAGAGGGCGGGCAGGGTACGAGATACGCAGTATTTT CASSQRAGRVRDTQYF
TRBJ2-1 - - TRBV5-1 TGCGCCAGCAGCTTGGAAGTCAACTACAATGAGCAGTTCTTC CASSLEVNYNEQFF
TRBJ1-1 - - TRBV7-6 TGTGCCAGCAGTCCAGGGGAATGGACTGAAGCTTTCTTT CASSPGEWTEAFF
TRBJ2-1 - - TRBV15 TGTGCCACCAGCAGAGGTACCGGTGAGCAGTTCTTC CATSRGTGEQFF
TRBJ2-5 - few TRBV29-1 TGCAGCGTCCGGACCGTTTTGAGCCAGTACTTC CSVRTVLSQYF
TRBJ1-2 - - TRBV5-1 TGCGCCAGCAGCTTGGCGAGGGGGGTCGATGGCTACACCTTC CASSLARGVDGYTF
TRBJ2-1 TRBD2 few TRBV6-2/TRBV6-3 TGTGCCAGCAGAAGCGGGGGGGACTACAATGAGCAGTTCTTC CASRSGGDYNEQFF
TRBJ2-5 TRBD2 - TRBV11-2 TGTGCCAGCAGCCAATCGGGGGGTGGACAAGAGACCCAGTACTTC CASSQSGGGQETQYF
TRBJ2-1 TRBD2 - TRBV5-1 TGCGCCAGCAGCTTGGGACCAAGCGGGAGGACGTACAATGAGCAGTTCTTC CASSLGPSGRTYNEQFF
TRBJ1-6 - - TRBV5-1 TGCGCCAGCAGCTTGGCCGGACAGAAAAATAGTTCACCCCTCCACTTT CASSLAGQKNSSPLHF
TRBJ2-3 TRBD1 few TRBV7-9 TGTGCCAGCAGTTCTGGCCCCGGACAGGGGAAAGATACGCAGTATTTT CASSSGPGQGKDTQYF
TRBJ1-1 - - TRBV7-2 TGTGCCAGCAGCTTAGTAACAGACCGCCGCGTGTCAGCTTTCTTT CASSLVTDRRVSAFF
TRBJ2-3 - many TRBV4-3 TGCGCCAGCAGCCAAGCTTGGCGGGGTCAGGGAGATACGCAGTATTTT CASSQAWRGQGDTQYF
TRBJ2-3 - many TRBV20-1 TGCAGTGCTGGATCCGGGACTGTTTCGTATACGCAGTATTTT CSAGSGTVSYTQYF
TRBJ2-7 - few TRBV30 TGTGCCTGGAGGCGTTCAGGGTTCTACGAGCAGTACTTC CAWRRSGFYEQYF